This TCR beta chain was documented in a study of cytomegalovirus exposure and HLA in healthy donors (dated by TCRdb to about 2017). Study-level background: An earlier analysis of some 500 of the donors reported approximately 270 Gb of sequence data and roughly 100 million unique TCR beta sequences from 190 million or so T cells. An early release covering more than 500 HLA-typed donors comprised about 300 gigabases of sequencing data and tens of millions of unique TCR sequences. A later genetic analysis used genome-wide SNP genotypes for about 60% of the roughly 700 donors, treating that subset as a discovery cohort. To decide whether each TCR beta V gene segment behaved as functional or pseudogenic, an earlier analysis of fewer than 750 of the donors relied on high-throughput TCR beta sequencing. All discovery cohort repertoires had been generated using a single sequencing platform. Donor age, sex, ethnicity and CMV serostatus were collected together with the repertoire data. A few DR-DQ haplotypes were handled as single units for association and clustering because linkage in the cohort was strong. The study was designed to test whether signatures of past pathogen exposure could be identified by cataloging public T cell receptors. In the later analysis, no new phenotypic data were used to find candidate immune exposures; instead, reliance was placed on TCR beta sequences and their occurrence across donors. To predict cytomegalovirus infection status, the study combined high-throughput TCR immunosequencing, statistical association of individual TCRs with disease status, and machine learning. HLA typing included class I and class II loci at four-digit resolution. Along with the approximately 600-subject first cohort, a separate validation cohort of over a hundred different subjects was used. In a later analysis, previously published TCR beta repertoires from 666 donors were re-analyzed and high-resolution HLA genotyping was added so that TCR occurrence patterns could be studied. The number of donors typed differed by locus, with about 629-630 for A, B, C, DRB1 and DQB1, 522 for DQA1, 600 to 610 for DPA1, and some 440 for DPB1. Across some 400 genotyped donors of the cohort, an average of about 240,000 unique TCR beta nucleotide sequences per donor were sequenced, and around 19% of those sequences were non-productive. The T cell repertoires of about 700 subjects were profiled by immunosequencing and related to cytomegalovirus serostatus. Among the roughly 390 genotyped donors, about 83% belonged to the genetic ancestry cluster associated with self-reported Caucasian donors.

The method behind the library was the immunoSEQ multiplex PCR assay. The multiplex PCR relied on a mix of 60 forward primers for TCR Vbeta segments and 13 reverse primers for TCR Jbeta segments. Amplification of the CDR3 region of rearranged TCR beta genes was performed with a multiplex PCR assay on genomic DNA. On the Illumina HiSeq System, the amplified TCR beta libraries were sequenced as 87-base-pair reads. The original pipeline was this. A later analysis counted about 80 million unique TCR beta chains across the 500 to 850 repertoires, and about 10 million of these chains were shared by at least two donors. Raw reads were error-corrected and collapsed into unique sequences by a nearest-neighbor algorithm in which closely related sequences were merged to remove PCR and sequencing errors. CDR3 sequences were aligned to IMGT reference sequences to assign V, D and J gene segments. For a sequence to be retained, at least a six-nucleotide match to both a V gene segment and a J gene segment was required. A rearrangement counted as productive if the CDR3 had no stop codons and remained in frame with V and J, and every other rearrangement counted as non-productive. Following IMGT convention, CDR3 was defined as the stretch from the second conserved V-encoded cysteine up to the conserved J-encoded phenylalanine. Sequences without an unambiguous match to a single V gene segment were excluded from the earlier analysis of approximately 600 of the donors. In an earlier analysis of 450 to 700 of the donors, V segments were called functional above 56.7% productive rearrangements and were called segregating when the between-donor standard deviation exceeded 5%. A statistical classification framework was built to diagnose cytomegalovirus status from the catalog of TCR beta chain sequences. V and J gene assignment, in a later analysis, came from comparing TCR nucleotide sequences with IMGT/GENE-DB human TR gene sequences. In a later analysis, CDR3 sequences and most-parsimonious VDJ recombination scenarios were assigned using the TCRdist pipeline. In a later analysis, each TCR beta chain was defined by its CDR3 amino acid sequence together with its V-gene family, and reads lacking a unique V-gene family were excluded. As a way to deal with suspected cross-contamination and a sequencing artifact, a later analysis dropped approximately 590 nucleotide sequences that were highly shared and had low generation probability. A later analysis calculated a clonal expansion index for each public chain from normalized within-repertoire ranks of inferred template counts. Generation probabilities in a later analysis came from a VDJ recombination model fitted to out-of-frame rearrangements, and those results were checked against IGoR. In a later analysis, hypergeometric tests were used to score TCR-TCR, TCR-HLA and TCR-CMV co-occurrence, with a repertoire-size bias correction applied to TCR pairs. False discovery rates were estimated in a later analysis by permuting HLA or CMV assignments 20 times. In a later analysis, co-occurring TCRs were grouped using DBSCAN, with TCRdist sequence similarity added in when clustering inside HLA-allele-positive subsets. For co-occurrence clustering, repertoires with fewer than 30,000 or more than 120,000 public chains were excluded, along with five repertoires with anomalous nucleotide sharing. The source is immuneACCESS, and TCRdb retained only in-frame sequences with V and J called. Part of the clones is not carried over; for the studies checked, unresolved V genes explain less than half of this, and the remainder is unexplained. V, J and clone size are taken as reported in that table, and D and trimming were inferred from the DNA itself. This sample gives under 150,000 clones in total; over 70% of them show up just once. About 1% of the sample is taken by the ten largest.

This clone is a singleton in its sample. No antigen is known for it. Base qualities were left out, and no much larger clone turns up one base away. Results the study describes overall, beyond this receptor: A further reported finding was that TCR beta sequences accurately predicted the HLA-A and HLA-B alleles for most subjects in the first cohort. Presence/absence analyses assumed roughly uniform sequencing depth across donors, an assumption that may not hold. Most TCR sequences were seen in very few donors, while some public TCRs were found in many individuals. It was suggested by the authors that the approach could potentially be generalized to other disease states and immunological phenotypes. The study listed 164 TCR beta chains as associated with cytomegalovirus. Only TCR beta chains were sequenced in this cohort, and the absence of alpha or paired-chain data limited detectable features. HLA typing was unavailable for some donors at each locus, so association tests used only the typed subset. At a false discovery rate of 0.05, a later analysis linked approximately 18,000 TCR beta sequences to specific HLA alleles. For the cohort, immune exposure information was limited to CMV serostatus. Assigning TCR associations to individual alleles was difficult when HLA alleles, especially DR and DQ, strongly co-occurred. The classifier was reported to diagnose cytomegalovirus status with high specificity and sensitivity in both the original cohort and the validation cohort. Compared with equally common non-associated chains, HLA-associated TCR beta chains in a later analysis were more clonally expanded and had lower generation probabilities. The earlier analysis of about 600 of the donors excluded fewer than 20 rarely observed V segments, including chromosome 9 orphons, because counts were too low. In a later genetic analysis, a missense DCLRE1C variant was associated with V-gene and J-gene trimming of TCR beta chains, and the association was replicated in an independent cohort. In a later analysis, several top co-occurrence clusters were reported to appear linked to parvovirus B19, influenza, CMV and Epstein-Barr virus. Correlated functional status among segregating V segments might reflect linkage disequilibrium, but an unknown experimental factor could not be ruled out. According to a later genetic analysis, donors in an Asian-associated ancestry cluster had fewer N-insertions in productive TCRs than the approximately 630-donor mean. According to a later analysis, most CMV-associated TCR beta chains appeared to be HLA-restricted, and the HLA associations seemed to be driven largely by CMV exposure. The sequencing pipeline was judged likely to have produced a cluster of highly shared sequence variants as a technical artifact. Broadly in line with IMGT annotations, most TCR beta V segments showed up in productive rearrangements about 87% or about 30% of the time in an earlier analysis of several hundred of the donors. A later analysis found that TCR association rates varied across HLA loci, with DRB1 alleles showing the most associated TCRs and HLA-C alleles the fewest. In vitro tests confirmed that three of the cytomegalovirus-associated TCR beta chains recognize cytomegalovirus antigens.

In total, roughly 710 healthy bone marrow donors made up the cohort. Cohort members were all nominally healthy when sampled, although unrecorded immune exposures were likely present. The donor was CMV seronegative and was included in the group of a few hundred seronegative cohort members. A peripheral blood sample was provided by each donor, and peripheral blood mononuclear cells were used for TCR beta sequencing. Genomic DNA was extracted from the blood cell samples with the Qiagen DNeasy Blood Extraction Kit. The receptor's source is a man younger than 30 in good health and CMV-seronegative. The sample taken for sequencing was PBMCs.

The sequence in DNA is TGCGCCAGCAGCTTGGAAGGGGTTAGCTCTGGAAACACCATATATTTT. Its protein is CASSLEGVSSGNTIYF. This chain joins TRBV5-1 to TRBJ1-3, and perhaps TRBD1 as D gene, on 5 matching bases. Relative to germline, V is 0 bases shorter and J is 0 bases shorter, with 10 bases between their ends. The CDR1 and CDR2 encoded by the germline V gene are SGHRS and YFSETQ. The cysteine opens and the phenylalanine closes a CDR3 of 16 amino acids. Only the CDR3 portion is preserved as DNA: 48 bases, with reading frame beginning at the first base.